The following is a TCR beta chain sequence with its context. Profiled with immunoSEQ multiplex PCR; TCRdb holds only in-frame clones, not every one. The sample includes about 200,000 clones, about 90% of them seen just once. This specimen comes from a study of blood T cell repertoires in COVID-19. For the study at large: From the United States, Italy and Spain came samples of acute and convalescent COVID-19.

The CDR3 is 12 residues long. CDR1 and CDR2 from the germline V gene are SGHRS and YFSETQ. Trimming shortened V by 4 bases and J by 7 bases, and 9 bases separated the two germline ends. Resolution of symptoms, clearance, or two negative PCRs was present in recovered Cohort 3 donors. This chain connects TRBV5-1 to TRBJ2-1; D is ambiguous. This receptor was obtained from a woman under 40 who had recovered from COVID-19. Sequencing input: PBMCs or T cells enriched from blood (not recorded which). The CDR3 DNA sequence: TGCGCCAGCAGCGTGCTGCGTAATGAGCAGTTCTTC. Its protein is CASSVLRNEQFF.